This T cell receptor beta chain is from a study of T-cell reconstitution after alpha-beta-depleted transplantation in children. The study, taken as a whole, reports: Diversity of TCRbeta at day 60 was high in some patients, arising from surviving recipient T cells and thymic progenitors.

This clonotype was seen at least ten times. The antigen remains undetermined. Preparation of the TCRbeta library involved a method that used unique molecular identifiers. TCRdb passed the PCR reads through MiXCR, listing each CDR3 protein once. The data hold around 490,000 distinct CDR3 sequences, with roughly an eighth observed a single time. The germline V gene has CDR1 MNHEY and CDR2 SVGAGI. This CDR3 comprises 12 residues. Trimming pared 7 bases from V and 6 bases from J, leaving 12 bases between. The clonotype was recovered from a female patient aged 2-9 years who had a stem cell transplant for aplastic anemia, so the T cells may come from the graft donor. The sequencing here drew on PBMCs, mostly from graft donor cells, taken 180 days after TCRalphabeta/CD19-depleted stem cell transplant. The V and J genes are TRBV6-5 and TRBJ1-2; TRBD1 is a possible D gene (6 bases). CDR3 in amino acids: CASTNRANGYTF. The DNA of the CDR3 is TGTGCCAGCACAAACAGGGCTAATGGCTACACCTTC.